The 13 T cell receptor beta chains in this list originate from one sample, sequenced in a study of CD8 T cells in Susac syndrome. Reverse transcription of about 0.5 to 1 ug RNA was carried out with random hexamers. Each CDR3 protein is one row after TCRdb ran MiXCR on the immunoSEQ multiplex PCR reads. The sample has approximately 180,000 distinct CDR3 sequences, around 94% seen once; the top ten hold approximately 0.099%. Sequencing input: CD4+ T cells from PBMCs. These receptors were taken from a human donor with Susac syndrome.

The rearrangement links TRBV12-3 or TRBV12-4 to TRBJ1-5, with 7 bases fitting TRBD1. The V segment lost 3 bases and the J segment 0 bases; nucleotides outside the gene matches: 5. This CDR3 has 16 residues. CDR3: CASSFAGGNSNQPQHF. In DNA form, the CDR3 reads TGTGCCAGCAGTTTTGCAGGGGGAAATAGCAATCAGCCCCAGCATTTT.

The genes are TRBV20-1 and TRBJ2-5, with D tentatively TRBD1 or TRBD2 (5 bases each). CDR3 length: 13 residues. Deletions cut 3 bases from V and 4 bases from J, with 12 bases between. Germline CDR1 reads DFQATT; CDR2 reads SNEGSKA (reference sequence). The CDR3 spells CSASDEGTETQYF. The CDR3 DNA reads TGCAGTGCTAGCGACGAAGGGACAGAGACCCAGTACTTC.

The rearrangement joins TRBV7-2 to TRBJ2-5; D possibly corresponds to TRBD1 (6 bases). CDR3 length: 14 amino acids. Trimming shortened V by 5 bases and J by 3 bases, and 13 bases separated the two germline ends. The germline V gene encodes CDR1 SGHTA and CDR2 FQGNSA. The CDR3 protein is CASSRGGGEETQYF. The CDR3 DNA sequence: TGTGCCAGCAGCCGTGGTGGGGGCGAAGAGACCCAGTACTTC.

The chain carries TRBV29-1 and TRBJ2-5, with 9 positions matching TRBD2. Looked up from germline, CDR1 is SQVTM and CDR2 is ANQGSEA. The CDR3 runs 15 residues. V lost 3 bases, J lost 0 bases, and 5 bases stayed unmatched. The CDR3, as DNA: TGCAGCGTTGAGCGACTAGCGGCCTACCAAGAGACCCAGTACTTC. Translated: CSVERLAAYQETQYF.

The chain is built from TRBV4-3 and TRBJ1-1, with 8 positions matching TRBD1. Germline trimming cut 2 bases from V and 1 base from J; bases unmatched to any gene: 9. The CDR3 is made up of 17 amino acids. The germline CDR1 and CDR2 sequences are LGHNA and YSLEER. As DNA, the CDR3 is TGCGCCAGCAGCCAAACCTTAATAGGACAGGGGAACACTGAAGCTTTCTTT. Its translation is CASSQTLIGQGNTEAFF.

This clonotype appeared once. The CDR3 DNA reads as TGTGCCAGCAGCTTGGGACTATTCAACTATGGCTACACCTTC. Protein product: CASSLGLFNYGYTF. This sequence joins TRBV5-6 and TRBJ1-2; D is ambiguous. Germline loops: CDR1 SGHDT, CDR2 YYEEEE. There are 14 residues in the CDR3. The ends were cut back, 0 bases at V and 2 bases at J, with 8 bases in the middle.

This chain links TRBV28 with TRBJ1-2, with 8 positions matching TRBD1. Germline CDR1 and CDR2: MDHEN and SYDVKM. V lost 2 bases, J lost 11 bases, and 4 bases stayed unmatched. The length of the CDR3 is 12 residues. The chain's CDR3 is CASSLGQGSYTF. For the CDR3, the DNA is TGTGCCAGCAGTTTAGGACAGGGAAGTTACACCTTC.

The V call is TRBV12-3 or TRBV12-4, the J call TRBJ1-2; D call uncertain. The length of the CDR3 is 14 residues. Trimming took off 3 bases at V and 0 bases at J, with 8 bases between the two ends. CDR3 bases: TGTGCCAGCAGTTTCGGCGGAGCTAACTATGGCTACACCTTC. This translates into CASSFGGANYGYTF.

This clonotype has only one observation. This chain uses TRBV29-1 with TRBJ2-5; 10 positions match TRBD1. Germline assignment: CDR1 SQVTM and CDR2 ANQGSEA. Trimming cost V 5 bases and J 2 bases; bases outside gene matches: 8. The CDR3 runs to 15 residues. The CDR3 spells CSVSPPGQGQETQYF. CDR3 sequence (DNA): TGCAGCGTTTCGCCCCCGGGACAGGGGCAAGAGACCCAGTACTTC.

The rearrangement uses TRBV18 and TRBJ2-5, with D unresolved. Looked up from germline, CDR1 is KGHSH and CDR2 is LQKENI. The V end lost 1 base, the J end lost 5 bases, and 8 bases lay between the germline ends. This CDR3 comprises 13 residues. Written as DNA, the CDR3 is TGTGCCAGCTCACCACGGGTCATGGAGACCCAGTACTTC. It specifies CASSPRVMETQYF.

The chain employs TRBV7-2 and TRBJ2-5; 13 positions agree with TRBD2. Germline CDR1 reads SGHTA; CDR2 reads FQGNSA. After removal of 2 bases from V and 7 bases from J, the junction contained 10 bases not matched to a gene. CDR3 size: 17 residues. CDR3 protein: CASSLWRGLAGDGTQYF. CDR3 coding DNA: TGTGCCAGCAGCTTATGGAGAGGACTAGCGGGAGACGGGACCCAGTACTTC.

V gene TRBV30 combines with J gene TRBJ2-1; D gene uncertain. Germline V gene sequence: CDR1 GTSNPN, CDR2 SVGIG (reference sequence). V was clipped by 0 bases and J by 8 bases, with 11 bases between them. This CDR3 has 13 residues. The chain's CDR3 is CAWSVQVGDEQFF. For the CDR3, the DNA is TGTGCCTGGAGTGTACAAGTTGGTGATGAGCAGTTCTTC.

The chain has TRBV18 and TRBJ2-1; D call uncertain. The CDR3 has 18 amino acids. The germline V gene has CDR1 KGHSH and CDR2 LQKENI. Trimming pared 8 bases from V and 0 bases from J, leaving 23 bases between. The CDR3 region is CASAEKGSRASSYNEQFF. Written as DNA, the CDR3 is TGTGCCAGCGCAGAAAAAGGCTCGAGAGCGAGCTCCTACAATGAGCAGTTCTTC. Looking up the rest from reference TRBV18 and TRBJ2-1 gives the full variable domain: NAGVMQNPRHLVRRRGQEARLRCSPMKGHSHVYWYRQLPEEGLKFMVYLQKENIIDESGMPKERFSAEFPKEGPSILRIQQVVRGDSAAYFCASAEKGSRASSYNEQFFGPGTRLTVL.